The clone carrying this T cell receptor beta chain was observed many times. Its matching antigen is unknown. With template switching, a universal primer site was added, and the cDNA carried unique molecular identifiers. From the 5' RACE reads, TCRdb called clonotypes with MiXCR, one entry per CDR3 protein. The table includes roughly 150,000 distinct CDR3 sequences, around 3.6% detected once. The data were taken from a study of identical twins. This CDR3 region has 16 residues. CDR1 is SGHRS and CDR2 is YFSETQ in the germline V gene. V was clipped by 4 bases and J by 9 bases; unmatched bases: 12. The study, taken as a whole, reports: Memory repertoires showed no such pattern, whereas abundant cord blood beta clonotypes carried fewer insertions.

This receptor was obtained from a man aged 18 to 29 in good health. The chain is built from TRBV5-1 and TRBJ2-1; 11 positions match TRBD2. The sequencing sample was made of memory T cells sorted from blood. The CDR3 DNA is TGCGCCAGCAGCCTGGGGGGTAGCGGGGGGGCGAGTGAGCAGTTCTTC. Translation: CASSLGGSGGASEQFF.